The sequence of this TCR beta chain was determined in a study of cytomegalovirus exposure and HLA in healthy donors. Vbeta (60) and Jbeta (13) primers were used in the PCR. Some clones are missing from TCRdb's copy, which holds only in-frame ones; the method was immunoSEQ multiplex PCR. The sample lists 55,000 to 80,000 clones, about four fifths seen once, with 1.5% to 2% in the top ten. This clonotype originated in a young man in good health and CMV-seronegative. Material: PBMCs.

The CDR3 reads CASSVAIGGTGELFF. DNA for the CDR3: TGTGCCAGCAGCGTAGCTATCGGGGGTACCGGGGAGCTGTTTTTT. The rearrangement uses TRBV9 and TRBJ2-2; D is possibly TRBD2 (6 bases). Germline V gene lookup returns CDR1 SGDLS and CDR2 YYNGEE. The CDR3 totals 15 residues. Trimming cost V 0 bases and J 5 bases, with 11 bases left between them.